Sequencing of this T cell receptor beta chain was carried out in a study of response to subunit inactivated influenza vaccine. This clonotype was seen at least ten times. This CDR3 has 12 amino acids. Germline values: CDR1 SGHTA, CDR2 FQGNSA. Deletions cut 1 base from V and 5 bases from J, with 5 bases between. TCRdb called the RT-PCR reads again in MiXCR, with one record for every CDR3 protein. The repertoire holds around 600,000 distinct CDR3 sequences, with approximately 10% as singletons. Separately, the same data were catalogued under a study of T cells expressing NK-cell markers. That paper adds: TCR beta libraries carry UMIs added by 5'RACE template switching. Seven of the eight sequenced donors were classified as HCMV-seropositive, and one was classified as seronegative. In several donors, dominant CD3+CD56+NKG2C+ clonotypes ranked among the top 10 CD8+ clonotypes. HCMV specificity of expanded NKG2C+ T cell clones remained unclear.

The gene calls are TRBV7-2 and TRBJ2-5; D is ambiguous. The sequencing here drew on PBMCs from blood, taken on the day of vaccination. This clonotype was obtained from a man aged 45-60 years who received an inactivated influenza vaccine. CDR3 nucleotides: TGTGCCAGCAGCTTAGTACGGGAGACCCAGTACTTC. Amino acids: CASSLVRETQYF.